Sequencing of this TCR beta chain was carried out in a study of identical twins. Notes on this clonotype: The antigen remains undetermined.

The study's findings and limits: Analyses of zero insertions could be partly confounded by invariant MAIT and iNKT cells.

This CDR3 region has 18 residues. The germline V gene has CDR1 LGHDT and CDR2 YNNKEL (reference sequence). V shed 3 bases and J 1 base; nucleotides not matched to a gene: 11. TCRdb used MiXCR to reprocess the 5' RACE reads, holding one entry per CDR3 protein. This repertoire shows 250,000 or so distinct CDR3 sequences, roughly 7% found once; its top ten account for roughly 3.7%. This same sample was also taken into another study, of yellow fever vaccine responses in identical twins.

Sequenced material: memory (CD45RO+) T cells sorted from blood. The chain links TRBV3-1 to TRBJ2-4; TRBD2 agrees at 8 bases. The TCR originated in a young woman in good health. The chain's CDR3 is CASSQSSGVFLAKNIQYF. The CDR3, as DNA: TGTGCCAGCAGCCAGAGTAGCGGGGTTTTTCTCGCCAAAAACATTCAGTACTTC. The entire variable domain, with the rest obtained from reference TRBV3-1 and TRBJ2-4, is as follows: DTAVSQTPKYLVTQMGNDKSIKCEQNLGHDTMYWYKQDSKKFLKIMFSYNNKELIINETVPNRFSPKSPDKAHLNLHINSLELGDSAVYFCASSQSSGVFLAKNIQYFGAGTRLSVL.